The clone carrying this T cell receptor beta chain came up once. This entry comes from a study of blood T cell repertoires in COVID-19. The authors' processing: By means of reference gene primer amplification, nucleated cell counts were estimated. Sequenced by immunoSEQ multiplex PCR; TCRdb stores in-frame clones only, minus some. The V and J calls and the clone size are those of that table, but D and trimming were determined from the DNA. The sample lists 350,000 to 450,000 clones; roughly 90% were seen once. Trimming removed 8 bases at V and 5 bases at J, with 6 bases between. The length of the CDR3 is 10 residues.

The receptor comes from a woman in her late teens or twenties who had been exposed to COVID-19. Sequences were obtained from PBMCs or T cells enriched from blood (not recorded which). The genes are TRBV12-3 or TRBV12-4 and TRBJ1-1; D is uncertain. CDR3 loop: CASERTEAFF. CDR3 nucleotide sequence: TGTGCCAGCGAGCGAACTGAAGCTTTCTTT.